This is a list of T cell receptor beta chains from one sample in a study of cytotoxic CD8 clonotypes in ibrutinib-treated CLL. Libraries were prepared by immunoSEQ multiplex PCR; TCRdb keeps only in-frame clonotypes and omits some of them. The sample has around 70,000 clones, around four fifths seen once. The specimen comprised PBMCs, sampled after 24 months of ibrutinib treatment. The receptors here all came from a human donor with chronic lymphocytic leukemia. The CDR3 runs from the conserved cysteine through the conserved F or W. The D gene is left open where the match is weak. Some rows mark clone size as missing; the rest say once, few, many or name a class of expanded clone.

>TRBV7-9|TRBJ2-2|NA|NA|13
TGTGCCACTAAGGACACAAACACCGGGGAGCTGTTTTTT
CATKDTNTGELFF
>TRBV5-4|TRBJ2-5|NA|TRBD1|15
TGTGCCAGCAGCTCGCCGGGACAGGGGACACAGACCCAGTACTTC
CASSSPGQGTQTQYF
>TRBV7-3|TRBJ2-1|NA|NA|17
TGTGCCAGCAGCCCCCGACTTATTCCGGGGGACGACAATGAGCAGTTCTTC
CASSPRLIPGDDNEQFF
>TRBV27|TRBJ1-2|NA|NA|14
TGTGCCAGCCGCTCAGGAGGGGAGGTTCGGGGCTACACCTTC
CASRSGGEVRGYTF
>TRBV6-1|TRBJ2-7|NA|TRBD1|13
TGTGCCAGCAGTGAAGAAGGGGGCGGGGAGCAGTACTTC
CASSEEGGGEQYF
>TRBV7-2|TRBJ2-1|NA|TRBD2|18
TGTGCCAGCAGCCCCGGGACTAGCGGGCCTCTTTCCTACAATGAGCAGTTCTTC
CASSPGTSGPLSYNEQFF
>TRBV2|TRBJ2-1|NA|NA|11
TGTGCCAGCAGGTACAATATAGGGCAGTTCTTC
CASRYNIGQFF
>TRBV4-2|TRBJ2-3|once|NA|15
TGTGCCAGCAGCCCCCCCGGACTGAGCACAGATACGCAGTATTTT
CASSPPGLSTDTQYF
>TRBV28|TRBJ1-1|NA|TRBD1|14
TGTGCCAGCAGACCGACAGGGCTGAACACTGAAGCTTTCTTT
CASRPTGLNTEAFF
>TRBV27|TRBJ2-7|NA|NA|13
TGTGCCAGCAGTGGATTTTACTCCTACGAGCAGTACTTC
CASSGFYSYEQYF
>TRBV13|TRBJ1-4|NA|NA|13
TGTGCCAGCAGTTTTCTATCGGATGAAAAACTGTTTTTT
CASSFLSDEKLFF
>TRBV9|TRBJ2-5|NA|TRBD1|14
TGTGCCAGCAGCGGGGGGACAGATCAAGAGACCCAGTACTTC
CASSGGTDQETQYF
>TRBV10-3|TRBJ1-4|NA|TRBD1|14
TGTGCCACCCAGCCCACAGGGGAAGGCGAAAAACTGTTTTTT
CATQPTGEGEKLFF
>TRBV5-6|TRBJ2-1|NA|NA|15
TGTGCCAGCAGCTCGGACTATACTTACGACAATGAGCAGTTCTTC
CASSSDYTYDNEQFF
>TRBV10-2|TRBJ2-7|few|NA|12
TGCGCCAGCAGTGAGGGGTTCTACGAGCAGTACTTC
CASSEGFYEQYF
>TRBV10-2|TRBJ2-1|many|NA|15
TGCGCCAGCAAGAGGAAGGGGGATGCCTACAATGAGCAGTTCTTC
CASKRKGDAYNEQFF
>TRBV9|TRBJ2-5|NA|TRBD2|11
TGTGCCAGCAGCGCGGGGGGGACCCAGTACTTC
CASSAGGTQYF
>TRBV11-1|TRBJ2-3|NA|NA|14
TGTGCCAGCAGCTTAGACAGGGCCACAGATACGCAGTATTTT
CASSLDRATDTQYF
>TRBV30|TRBJ1-3|NA|NA|16
TGTGCCTGGAGTAGACAGGTTGTGGCTTCGGGAAACACCATATATTTT
CAWSRQVVASGNTIYF
>TRBV7-3|TRBJ2-3|NA|TRBD1|14
TGTGCCAGCAGCGTAGGACAGGGGGCATATACGCAGTATTTT
CASSVGQGAYTQYF
>TRBV5-5|TRBJ2-3|NA|NA|14
TGTGCCAGCAGCTCCCGGGGGACCACAGATACGCAGTATTTT
CASSSRGTTDTQYF
>TRBV18|TRBJ2-2|NA|TRBD1|15
TGTGCCAGCTCACTCCCTACAGGGGTCACCGGGGAGCTGTTTTTT
CASSLPTGVTGELFF
>TRBV5-6|TRBJ1-2|NA|NA|14
TGTGCCAGCAGTCCCTCCGGGACGGACTATGGCTACACCTTC
CASSPSGTDYGYTF
>TRBV9|TRBJ2-5|NA|TRBD1|16
TGTGCCAGCAGCCCCAGCGGGACAGGGGGCTTGGAGACCCAGTACTTC
CASSPSGTGGLETQYF
>TRBV6-5|TRBJ2-3|NA|TRBD1|14
TGTGCCAGCAAGGGGACAGGGGGCCCAGGTACGCAGTATTTT
CASKGTGGPGTQYF
>TRBV18|TRBJ1-4|NA|NA|15
TGTGCCAGCTCACTTGACAGCTCAACTAATGAAAAACTGTTTTTT
CASSLDSSTNEKLFF
>TRBV7-9|TRBJ2-1|NA|TRBD1|15
TGTGCCAGCAGCTTAAGGGACAGGAGTTACAATGAGCAGTTCTTC
CASSLRDRSYNEQFF
>TRBV5-1|TRBJ1-4|NA|TRBD1|16
TGCGCCAGCAGCCCGGGACAGGTTGCAACTAATGAAAAACTGTTTTTT
CASSPGQVATNEKLFF
>TRBV5-4|TRBJ2-5|NA|NA|14
TGTGCCAGCAGCTTGAGGGGGGGAAAAGAGACCCAGTACTTC
CASSLRGGKETQYF
>TRBV6-1|TRBJ2-4|once|NA|13
TGTGCCAGCAGAACAGGATTGGGGGACATTCAGTACTTC
CASRTGLGDIQYF
>TRBV15|TRBJ2-1|NA|NA|15
TGTGCCACCAGCAGGGTAACCCTAGGGACCTATGAGCAGTTCTTC
CATSRVTLGTYEQFF
>TRBV7-3|TRBJ2-1|NA|NA|17
TGTGCCAGCAGCTTATTCGGACTGGGAAGCTCCTACAATGAGCAGTTCTTC
CASSLFGLGSSYNEQFF
>TRBV9|TRBJ1-3|NA|TRBD1|15
TGTGCCAGCAGCGGACAGGGGGCGGGAGGAAACACCATATATTTT
CASSGQGAGGNTIYF
>TRBV9|TRBJ2-3|NA|NA|14
TGTGCCAGCAGCGTAACTTTTTACACAGATACGCAGTATTTT
CASSVTFYTDTQYF
>TRBV28|TRBJ2-3|once|NA|14
TGTGCCGCCTCAAGCACTTTCTTCATGGATACGCAGTATTTT
CAASSTFFMDTQYF
>TRBV2|TRBJ2-1|NA|NA|12
TGTGCCAGCAGTGTACTGAACAATGAGCAGTTCTTC
CASSVLNNEQFF
>TRBV7-2|TRBJ2-7|NA|TRBD1|14
TGTGCCAGCAGCTTAAGACAGGGGGCATACGAGCAGTACTTC
CASSLRQGAYEQYF
>TRBV19|TRBJ2-7|once|NA|14
TGTGCCAGTAGTATAGGGGGCGCGGGCCACGAGCAGTACTTC
CASSIGGAGHEQYF
>TRBV7-6|TRBJ2-7|NA|TRBD2|17
TGTGCCAGCAGCTCATCCCGGACTAGCGGGAAGCCCTACGAGCAGTACTTC
CASSSSRTSGKPYEQYF
>TRBV28|TRBJ1-5|NA|NA|14
TGTGCCAGCACCCCTGGGACGATGAATCAGCCCCAGCATTTT
CASTPGTMNQPQHF
>TRBV13|TRBJ1-2|NA|NA|13
TGTGCCAGCAGCTTCGACAGGACCTATGGCTACACCTTC
CASSFDRTYGYTF